This T cell receptor (beta chain) is from a study of cytomegalovirus exposure and HLA in healthy donors. Study details: An early release of data contained some 80 million unique TCRs, which came from HLA-typed donors.

The PCR contained 60 Vbeta and 13 Jbeta primers. Produced via immunoSEQ multiplex PCR; TCRdb's table is partial and in-frame only. The sample gives hundreds of thousands of clones, about 90% of which show up once; about 2.5% is in the top ten. Trimming at V came to 2 bases and at J to 3 bases, leaving 10 bases not matched to a gene. This CDR3 has 16 residues. CDR1 is SGHRS and CDR2 is YFSETQ in the germline V gene. The sequence was obtained from a woman aged 18 to 35 in good health and CMV-seronegative. Sequenced: PBMCs. The V gene is TRBV5-1, the J gene TRBJ1-1; TRBD1 matches 7 bases. The CDR3 DNA reads as TGCGCCAGCAGCTTACCTACTCCAGGGACAGACACTGAAGCTTTCTTT. Protein: CASSLPTPGTDTEAFF.